The sequence of this T cell receptor (beta chain) was determined in a study of T-cell memory formation after mild COVID-19 (dated by TCRdb to 2020 to 2022). At the level of the whole study: TCR sequence clusters from the two donors were largely donor specific. T-cell clones expanding and contracting after mild COVID-19 in a couple of donors were tracked by longitudinal TCRalpha and TCRbeta repertoire sequencing. Two young, previously healthy adult volunteers made up the cohort, one male and one female. Study-level results and caveats: Contracting CD4+ clones were located mainly in the CM and EM memory subsets, whereas CD8+ clones were found to be enriched in EMRA. Only a couple of mild cases were covered by the study, and larger cohorts that include severe cases with pre-infection samples were considered necessary. Balanced CD4/CD8 phenotypes were observed for clones contracting from day 15 to 85, whereas a bias towards CD4+ was observed for a second wave of clones expanding from day 15 to 37. The detection of some responding clones in pre-infection memory suggests that pre-existing cross-reactive memory T cells joined the SARS-CoV-2 response. SARS-CoV-2 specificity was not confirmed for the second-wave clones peaking on day 37.

PBMCs were isolated by Ficoll-Paque density gradient centrifugation. Sequencing used an Illumina NovaSeq 6000. TCRalpha and TCRbeta cDNA libraries were constructed by 5'RACE with constant-segment primers, with sample barcodes and unique molecular identifiers being introduced. RNA was extracted from every sample with Trizol reagent. Amplification of the libraries took two PCR steps, and the second step added a second sample barcode plus Illumina TruSeq adapters. The libraries were sequenced on an Illumina NovaSeq using 2 x 150 bp paired-end reads. The authors' analysis ran thus. The reads were demultiplexed and collapsed into UMI-guided consensus sequences using migec v1.2.7. With mixcr v2.1.11, UMI consensuses were aligned to TRA and TRB V and J templates and assembled into clonotypes. A clonotype was counted as expanded or contracted only when both edgeR and NoisET called the clonotype significant, with the noise models trained on biological replicates. edgeR calls used a false discovery rate-adjusted p below 0.01 and a log2 fold-change threshold of 1. As an exploratory analysis of dynamics, PCA with hierarchical clustering was applied to max-normalized trajectories of the 1000 most abundant clonotypes. The CD4 or CD8 phenotype of responding clones was assigned using the separately sequenced CD4+ and CD8+ repertoires. TCRdb ran its own pipeline on the public reads, namely fastp trimming at Q25 and MiXCR clone calling, and kept in-frame beta chains. Every distinct CDR3 protein forms one entry, paired with its most common genes and DNA. The V and J calls reflect TCRdb's pipeline rather than the authors' work. The sample contains approximately 400,000 distinct CDR3 sequences, 20% to 30% of them found a single time. 8.8% of the sample goes to the ten largest clones.

This clonotype was observed a few times. The antigen this receptor binds is unknown. Per-base qualities were not stored, and no clone one base away is much larger. The receptor was isolated from an adult woman who had mild COVID-19 (a few samples of this study predate the infection). The sample titles of this study are shuffled in the database, so cell type and time point are left out; the donor was told from shared clones. Sequencing input: PBMCs or a T cell subset sorted from them (not recorded which).

The DNA sequence is given as TGTGCCAGCTCACCACTACTAGCGGGCTTCTACGAGCAGTACTTC. It codes for CASSPLLAGFYEQYF. The chain joins TRBV18 to TRBJ2-7, and TRBD2 matches 9 of the central bases. CDR1 KGHSH and CDR2 LQKENI are derived from the germline V gene. V is trimmed back by 1 base and J by 3 bases, and the junction contains 4 bases that no gene match accounts for. The CDR3 numbers 15 residues from cysteine through phenylalanine. CDR3 DNA only is kept here, 45 bases in frame from base 1.